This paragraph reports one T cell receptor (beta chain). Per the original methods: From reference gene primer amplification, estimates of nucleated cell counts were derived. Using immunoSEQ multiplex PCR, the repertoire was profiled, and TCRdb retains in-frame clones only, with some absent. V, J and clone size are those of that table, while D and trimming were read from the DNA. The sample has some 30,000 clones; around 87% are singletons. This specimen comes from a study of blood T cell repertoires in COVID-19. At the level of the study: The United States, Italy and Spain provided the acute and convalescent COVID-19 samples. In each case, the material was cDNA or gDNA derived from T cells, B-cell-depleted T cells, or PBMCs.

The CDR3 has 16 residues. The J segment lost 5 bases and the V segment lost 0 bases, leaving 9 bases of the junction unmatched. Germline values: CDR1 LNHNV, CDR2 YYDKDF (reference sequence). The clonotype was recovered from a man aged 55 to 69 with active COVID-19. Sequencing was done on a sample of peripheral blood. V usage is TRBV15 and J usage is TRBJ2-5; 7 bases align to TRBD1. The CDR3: CATSRDRGGGSETQYF. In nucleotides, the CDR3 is TGTGCCACCAGCAGAGATAGAGGGGGCGGTTCGGAGACCCAGTACTTC.